This T cell receptor beta chain was recorded in a study of shared clonotypes between healthy human individuals. At a deep level, the assay was run. Measured with immunoSEQ multiplex PCR; TCRdb has only the in-frame clones, and not every one. Counted here are about 610,000 clones, about 96% occurring once; the ten biggest clones make up around 0.06%. V lost 2 bases and J 6 bases, leaving 7 bases between the germline ends. This CDR3 spans 13 amino acids. The V gene's germline CDR1 is SGHTA and CDR2 FQGTGA. This TCR was sampled from a young woman in good health. Input material: naive CD4+ T cells sorted from blood. Subset of the sample: CD45RA+ positively selected. The V call is TRBV7-3, the J call TRBJ2-2; D is undetermined. CDR3 protein: CASSLGRSGELFF. As DNA, the CDR3 is TGTGCCAGCAGCTTAGGTCGGTCCGGGGAGCTGTTTTTT.